The 32 T cell receptor beta chains below all came from one sample that was sequenced in a study of post-analysis software for immune sequencing data. Overall study results and limits: Higher frequency in patients than in controls was seen for 5 or 6 TRBV segments, with TRBV5-6, TRBV5-1 and TRBV20-1 among them.

The antigens these receptors bind are not known. TCR beta libraries were prepared from cDNA with unique molecular identifiers. A single record per CDR3 protein comes from TCRdb applying MiXCR to the PCR reads. The table lists about 820,000 distinct CDR3 sequences, roughly half of them singletons. The specimen sequenced was blood. These receptors came from a girl aged 10-17 years with multiple sclerosis.

This clonotype was detected a few times. V usage is TRBV10-3 and J usage is TRBJ2-7; D is undetermined. CDR1 and CDR2 (germline): ENHRY, SYGVKD. The CDR3 extends over 12 amino acids. V shed 4 bases and J shed 0 bases, with 4 bases lying between them. This chain's CDR3 is CAISAPSYEQYF. As DNA, the CDR3 is TGTGCCATCAGTGCCCCCTCCTACGAGCAGTACTTC.

This clonotype was detected only once. This chain uses TRBV3-1 with TRBJ2-7, with 13 bases fitting TRBD2. This CDR3 comprises 16 residues. The junction had 9 bases not matched to a gene; V was cut back by 4 bases and J by 6 bases. The V gene's germline CDR1 is LGHDT and CDR2 YNNKEL (reference sequence). This CDR3 reads CASSPLRTSGSREQYF. CDR3 sequence (DNA): TGTGCCAGCAGCCCGTTACGGACTAGCGGGAGTCGCGAGCAGTACTTC.

The rearrangement links TRBV10-3 to TRBJ2-7; 7 positions agree with TRBD1. The CDR3 contains 14 residues. Germline CDR1 reads ENHRY; CDR2 reads SYGVKD. V lost 2 bases to trimming and J lost 2 bases; unmatched junction nucleotides: 3. In DNA form, the CDR3 reads TGTGCCATCAGTGAGCCGGGACAGACCTACGAGCAGTACTTC. Translating it yields CAISEPGQTYEQYF.

On this clonotype: A much larger clone lies a single base off, so this may be a read error. The V gene is TRBV5-1, the J gene TRBJ2-1; 11 positions match TRBD2. Germline V gives CDR1 SGHRS, CDR2 YFSETQ. V trimming: 7 bases; J trimming: 0 bases; junction bases outside the gene matches: 3. There are 15 residues in the CDR3. Here the CDR3 DNA reads TGCGCCAGCGGCACTAGCGGGAGCTCCTACAATGAGCAGTTCTTC. Amino acid sequence: CASGTSGSSYNEQFF.

Points on this clonotype: One end of the junction varies from germline; a read error may be responsible. The V gene is TRBV6-1, the J gene TRBJ1-5, with D perhaps matching TRBD1 (5 bases). This CDR3 is 13 amino acids long. Germline-derived CDR1 and CDR2 are MNHNS and SASEGT. The CDR3 spells CASVQGLNQPQHF. The CDR3 DNA reads TGCGCCAGCGTTCAGGGTCTAAATCAGCCCCAGCATTTT.

This chain joins TRBV10-3 and TRBJ2-1; 16 bases are shared with TRBD2. The CDR3 runs to 17 residues. Germline V gene sequence: CDR1 ENHRY, CDR2 SYGVKD. Germline trimming cut 6 bases from V and 3 bases from J; bases unmatched to any gene: 5. The CDR3 coding sequence is TGTGCCATCAGCGGGACTAGCGGGAGGGCGGTCTACAATGAGCAGTTCTTC. It translates to CAISGTSGRAVYNEQFF.

This chain uses TRBV6-5 with TRBJ2-7; perhaps TRBD1 as D (5 bases). Near its end, the DNA agrees better with TRBJ2-4, so the J call may be wrong. Germline V lookup: CDR1 MNHEY, CDR2 SVGAGI. The length of the CDR3 is 15 residues. This CDR3 is CASSYNPGAKNIQYF. CDR3 coding DNA: TGTGCCAGCAGTTACAACCCAGGGGCCAAAAACATTCAGTACTTC.

This clonotype showed up just a few times. This chain links TRBV29-1 with TRBJ2-7, with 12 bases identical to TRBD2. V dropped 6 bases and J dropped 4; count of bases not matched to a gene: 16. Germline CDR1 and CDR2: SQVTM and ANQGSEA. The CDR3 runs 17 residues. CDR3 in DNA: TGCAGCGTAATCGGACCCGCTGGACTAGCGGGATCATACGAGCAGTACTTC. Protein product: CSVIGPAGLAGSYEQYF.

The rearrangement uses TRBV7-2 and TRBJ2-7; D is unresolved. The CDR3 has 13 amino acids. Trimming shortened V by 6 bases and J by 0 bases, and 9 bases separated the two germline ends. The germline CDR1 and CDR2 sequences are SGHTA and FQGNSA. CDR3 in DNA: TGTGCCAGCAGAGAAGCTCACTCCTACGAGCAGTACTTC. It is translated as CASREAHSYEQYF.

This clonotype has just one count. This chain links TRBV6-2 or TRBV6-3 with TRBJ2-5, with 7 bases fitting TRBD1. Trimming at V came to 7 bases and at J to 2 bases, leaving 10 bases not matched to a gene. CDR1 MNHEY and CDR2 SVGEGT come from the germline V gene. CDR3 length: 15 residues. CDR3 residues: CASNQAYRGQETQYF. The CDR3 DNA is TGTGCCAGCAACCAGGCATACAGGGGACAAGAGACCCAGTACTTC.

This clonotype was observed a few times. CDR3 residues: CASRERLAVQETQYF. The CDR3 coding sequence is TGTGCCAGCAGAGAGCGACTAGCGGTCCAAGAGACCCAGTACTTC. This chain uses TRBV7-2 with TRBJ2-5, with 9 bases identical to TRBD2. Germline trimming cut 6 bases from V and 1 base from J; bases unmatched to any gene: 6. The CDR3 loop spans 15 amino acids. Germline V gene sequence: CDR1 SGHTA, CDR2 FQGNSA.

The chain employs TRBV7-9 and TRBJ1-1; 7 bases map to TRBD1. Germline trimming cut 5 bases from V and 3 bases from J; bases unmatched to any gene: 18. The CDR3 is made up of 18 amino acids. Per the germline V gene, CDR1 is SEHNR and CDR2 is FQNEAQ (reference sequence). DNA for the CDR3: TGTGCCAGCAGCCAATTAGAAGGGGGCAAAAGGAAGGACACTGAAGCTTTCTTT. Translated, it gives CASSQLEGGKRKDTEAFF.

This clonotype showed up just a few times. CDR3 in amino acids: CSACSGGQETQYF. The CDR3 DNA is TGCAGTGCGTGTAGCGGGGGGCAAGAGACCCAGTACTTC. The J gene is TRBJ2-5, the V gene TRBV20-1; TRBD2 aligns across 10 bases. The J segment lost 2 bases and the V segment lost 6 bases, leaving 3 bases of the junction unmatched. Germline loops: CDR1 DFQATT, CDR2 SNEGSKA (reference sequence). CDR3 size: 13 residues.

The V gene is TRBV29-1, the J gene TRBJ2-7, with D perhaps matching TRBD1 (6 bases). CDR3 length: 14 amino acids. Germline CDR1 SQVTM, CDR2 ANQGSEA. Trimming pared 5 bases from V and 6 bases from J, leaving 20 bases between. CDR3 protein: CSVQGGPLTGEQYF. In DNA, the CDR3 is TGCAGCGTTCAAGGGGGACCCCTGACGGGCGAGCAGTACTTC.

The chain is built from TRBV7-8 and TRBJ2-7; a possible D gene is TRBD1 (5 bases). V gave up 7 bases and J gave up 0 bases, with 19 bases separating them. The CDR3 sequence is 16 residues long. Germline CDR1 reads SGHVS; CDR2 reads FQNEAQ. The chain's CDR3 is CASTSKGLGLSYEQYF. In nucleotides, the CDR3 is TGTGCCAGCACCTCGAAGGGGCTGGGGCTCTCCTACGAGCAGTACTTC.

This clonotype was seen only a few times. The rearrangement links TRBV3-1 to TRBJ2-1; 7 bases match TRBD2. CDR3 size: 15 residues. Germline values: CDR1 LGHDT, CDR2 YNNKEL (reference sequence). Losses at the gene ends were 0 bases for V and 9 bases for J; bases not matched to a gene: 8. The CDR3 loop is CASSQDTGLAAEQFF. For the CDR3, the DNA is TGTGCCAGCAGCCAAGATACCGGGCTAGCGGCTGAGCAGTTCTTC.

This sequence joins TRBV4-1 and TRBJ2-1; the D gene could be TRBD1 or TRBD2 (5 bases each). The CDR3 spans 11 residues. Germline CDR1 is MGHRA and CDR2 is YSYEKL. V shed 0 bases and J shed 12 bases, with 6 bases lying between them. The CDR3 sequence is CASSQEGRQFF. The DNA of the CDR3 is TGCGCCAGCAGCCAAGAGGGACGGCAGTTCTTC.

The chain carries TRBV10-3 and TRBJ1-2; a weak D match, TRBD1 (5 bases). V gave up 4 bases and J gave up 0 bases, with 9 bases separating them. This CDR3 has 14 amino acids. In germline, CDR1 is ENHRY, CDR2 SYGVKD. CDR3 amino acids: CAISAGTTNYGYTF. DNA for the CDR3: TGTGCCATCAGTGCAGGGACGACTAACTATGGCTACACCTTC.

This chain connects TRBV6-1 to TRBJ1-5; the D is unclear. The CDR3 length is 16 residues. CDR1 and CDR2 from the germline V gene are MNHNS and SASEGT. The V gene lost 6 bases and the J gene lost 3 bases, with 18 bases spanning the gap. In nucleotides, the CDR3 is TGTGCCAGCAGAGACATCCTATCAACCCCCAATCAGCCCCAGCATTTT. Encoded protein: CASRDILSTPNQPQHF.

The chain is built from TRBV5-1 and TRBJ1-1; D not resolved. CDR1 and CDR2 from the germline V gene are SGHRS and YFSETQ. CDR3 size: 13 residues. The V end lost 0 bases, the J end lost 5 bases, and 8 bases lay between the germline ends. CDR3 nucleotide sequence: TGCGCCAGCAGCTTGGCGGGCGAGACTGAAGCTTTCTTT. Protein sequence: CASSLAGETEAFF. Drawing the rest from reference TRBV5-1 and TRBJ1-1, the complete variable domain is KAGVTQTPRYLIKTRGQQVTLSCSPISGHRSVSWYQQTPGQGLQFLFEYFSETQRNKGNFPGRFSGRQFSNSRSEMNVSTLELGDSALYLCASSLAGETEAFFGQGTRLTVV.

This chain connects TRBV20-1 to TRBJ2-3, with TRBD2 matching over 16 bases. The CDR3 covers 22 residues. V lost 0 bases, J lost 13 bases, and 28 bases stayed unmatched. Germline V gene sequence: CDR1 DFQATT, CDR2 SNEGSKA (reference sequence). DNA of the CDR3: TGCAGTGCTAGAGAAACCTTAGGCTTTCGATCACCGGGACTAGCGGGAGGGGGTCATGAGTATTTT. Translation: CSARETLGFRSPGLAGGGHEYF.

This clonotype was counted a few times. The gene calls are TRBV7-9 and TRBJ2-7; 7 positions match TRBD1. Germline V gives CDR1 SEHNR, CDR2 FQNEAQ (reference sequence). The ends lost 6 bases at V and 5 bases at J; junction bases unmatched: 7. CDR3 length: 13 amino acids. The CDR3 is CASSTGEWNEQYF. The CDR3 DNA reads as TGTGCCAGCAGTACAGGGGAGTGGAACGAGCAGTACTTC.

The V gene is TRBV7-3, the J gene TRBJ2-3, with D possibly TRBD2 on 6 matching bases. The CDR3 is 14 residues long. In germline, CDR1 is SGHTA, CDR2 FQGTGA. The V end lost 2 bases, the J end lost 8 bases, and 14 bases lay between the germline ends. As DNA, the CDR3 is TGTGCCAGCAGCTTAGCGGGCATGGAGGGTACGCAGTATTTT. It encodes CASSLAGMEGTQYF.

The chain has TRBV3-1 and TRBJ2-5; 11 bases map to TRBD2. V shed 0 bases and J 1 base; nucleotides not matched to a gene: 4. The CDR3 is 17 amino acids. The germline V gene encodes CDR1 LGHDT and CDR2 YNNKEL (reference sequence). CDR3 sequence: CASSQDPSGGLQETQYF. The CDR3 region has the DNA TGTGCCAGCAGCCAAGACCCTAGCGGGGGGCTCCAAGAGACCCAGTACTTC.

The chain recombines TRBV24-1 with TRBJ2-7; TRBD1 agrees at 8 bases. The last part of the DNA fits TRBJ2-5 better; the J call may be wrong. Germline V lookup: CDR1 KGHDR, CDR2 SFDVKD. The CDR3 extends over 16 amino acids. Written as DNA, the CDR3 is TGTGCCACCCCCTCCTCGACAGGGGTGAGCCAAGAGACCCAGTACTTC. This gives the protein CATPSSTGVSQETQYF.

The chain combines TRBV29-1 with TRBJ2-2; D is unresolved. This CDR3 has 14 residues. Per germline, CDR1 SQVTM and CDR2 ANQGSEA. V lost 3 bases and J lost 4, with 12 bases in between. The CDR3 DNA reads TGCAGCGTTGACGGTCAGACGGGCACCGGGGAGCTGTTTTTT. This encodes CSVDGQTGTGELFF.

This sequence joins TRBV5-4 and TRBJ2-5; TRBD2 matches 7 bases. CDR1 is SGHNT and CDR2 is YYREEE in the germline V gene (reference sequence). CDR3 length: 16 amino acids. The trim removed 4 bases at V and 1 base at J, leaving 10 bases unmatched. Here the CDR3 reads CASSRASSGFQETQYF. CDR3 DNA: TGTGCCAGCAGCAGGGCTAGTAGCGGGTTCCAAGAGACCCAGTACTTC. Supplemented by reference TRBV5-4 and TRBJ2-5, the full variable domain reads ETGVTQSPTHLIKTRGQQVTLRCSSQSGHNTVSWYQQALGQGPQFIFQYYREEENGRGNFPPRFSGLQFPNYSSELNVNALELDDSALYLCASSRASSGFQETQYFGPGTRLLVL.

V and J are TRBV15 and TRBJ2-7, with a tentative D call TRBD1 (6 bases). The CDR3 is made up of 15 amino acids. Between the trimmed V and J ends, which lost 0 bases and 5 bases, there was a span of 14 bases. Germline V lookup: CDR1 LNHNV, CDR2 YYDKDF (reference sequence). The CDR3 is CATSRDVTGFNEQYF. CDR3 in DNA: TGTGCCACCAGCAGAGATGTTACAGGGTTCAACGAGCAGTACTTC.

The CDR3 DNA follows: TGTGCCAGCAGTTTTCGGGGGAGGAGTAATGAGCAGTTCTTC. Its protein is CASSFRGRSNEQFF. The V call is TRBV12-3 or TRBV12-4, the J call TRBJ2-1; possibly TRBD2 for D (6 bases). The CDR3 runs 14 residues. Trimming took off 3 bases at V and 7 bases at J, with 13 bases between the two ends.

V gene TRBV6-2 or TRBV6-3 combines with J gene TRBJ2-3; a weak D match, TRBD2 (7 bases). CDR1 and CDR2 (germline): MNHEY, SVGEGT. CDR3 size: 16 residues. The germline V and J ends were trimmed by 1 base and 2 bases, with 13 bases remaining between them. The CDR3 here is CASSYLAGAPTDTQYF. In DNA, the CDR3 is TGTGCCAGCAGTTACTTGGCGGGGGCACCCACAGATACGCAGTATTTT.

V and J are TRBV18 and TRBJ2-3; 9 bases align to TRBD1. CDR1 is KGHSH and CDR2 is LQKENI in the germline V gene. V lost 3 bases, J lost 4 bases, and 5 bases stayed unmatched. The CDR3 loop spans 15 amino acids. The CDR3 region has the DNA TGTGCCAGCTCACCGTGGGACAGGGCACCAGATACGCAGTATTTT. It is translated as CASSPWDRAPDTQYF.

The chain combines TRBV6-1 with TRBJ2-1; D is undetermined. Germline CDR1 is MNHNS and CDR2 is SASEGT. CDR3 size: 14 residues. The ends were cut back, 6 bases at V and 7 bases at J, with 16 bases in the middle. This chain's CDR3 is CASSRQTFENEQFF. In nucleotides, the CDR3 is TGTGCCAGCAGCCGTCAGACCTTTGAGAATGAGCAGTTCTTC.